This TCR beta chain is from a study of regulatory T cells in long-lasting Graves disease. Time point reported: newly diagnosed GD, antithyroid drugs for less than 3 months. TCR sequences were obtained from RNA taken from PBMCs. The CDR3 spans 15 residues. The V end lost 1 base, the J end lost 3 bases, and 12 bases lay between the germline ends. Germline V gene sequence: CDR1 SGHAT, CDR2 FQNNGV. This clonotype was observed at least ten times. HTBI primers from iRepertoire and Arm-PCR of CDR3 regions yielded the TCR beta libraries. TCRdb re-analysed the multiplex PCR reads in MiXCR, keeping a single row per CDR3 protein. The sample carries hundreds of thousands of distinct CDR3 sequences, around 15% recorded once. These data also formed part of another study, on T cells in Graves' hyperthyroidism and ophthalmopathy. As reported in that work: The TCR CDR3 first-round RT-PCR relied on the HTBI primer set. Ophthalmopathy was told apart from stable hyperthyroidism by a 13 V-J model.

The V gene is TRBV11-2, the J gene TRBJ1-1; D ambiguous. The source material was peripheral blood mononuclear cells (PBMCs), sampled at new diagnosis, from a patient treated with antithyroid drugs. This TCR came from a woman aged 35-65 years with Graves disease. CDR3 sequence: CASSLVRGSDTEAFF. CDR3 DNA: TGTGCCAGCAGCTTAGTACGTGGAAGCGACACTGAAGCTTTCTTT. The full variable domain, in which reference TRBV11-2 and TRBJ1-1 provide the parts outside the CDR3, is EAGVAQSPRYKIIEKRQSVAFWCNPISGHATLYWYQQILGQGPKLLIQFQNNGVVDDSQLPKDRFSAERLKGVDSTLKIQPAKLEDSAVYLCASSLVRGSDTEAFFGQGTRLTVV.